This TCR beta chain appears in the sequencing data of a study of OX40 agonist ivuxolimab in advanced cancers. General study results and limits: Normalized T-cell clonal expansion was also low in a subset of nonresponders. CD4+ T cells averaged fewer expanded clones than CD8+ T cells.

Per the germline V gene, CDR1 is GTSNPN and CDR2 is SVGIG (reference sequence). The CDR3 contains 13 residues. The V and J ends lost 0 bases and 2 bases respectively, with 7 bases between them. Concerning this clone: Its specificity is not known.

People who had autoimmune disease history or systemic immunosuppression were excluded. Clones were read by immunoSEQ multiplex PCR, and TCRdb kept only the in-frame ones, dropping some. The repertoire holds roughly 80,000 clones, with around four fifths as singletons. This sequence joins TRBV30 and TRBJ1-2; D not certain. Sequenced here: CD4+ or CD8+ T cells sorted from blood, sampled in a trial of the OX40 agonist ivuxolimab. The origin of this receptor is an adult with an advanced solid tumor such as melanoma, head and neck, liver or kidney cancer. The DNA for the CDR3 is TGTGCCTGGAGTGTAGGATCAAACTATGGCTACACCTTC. Translated: CAWSVGSNYGYTF.